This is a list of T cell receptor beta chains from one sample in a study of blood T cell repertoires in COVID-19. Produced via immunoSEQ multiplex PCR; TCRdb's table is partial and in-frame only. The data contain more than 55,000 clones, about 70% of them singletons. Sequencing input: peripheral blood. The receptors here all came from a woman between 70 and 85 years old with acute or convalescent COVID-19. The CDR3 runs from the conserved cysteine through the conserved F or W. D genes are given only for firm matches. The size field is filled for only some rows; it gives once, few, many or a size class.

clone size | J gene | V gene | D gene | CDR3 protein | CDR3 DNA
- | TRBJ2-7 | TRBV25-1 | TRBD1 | CASREGQGGYEQYF | TGTGCCAGCAGGGAGGGACAGGGAGGCTACGAGCAGTACTTC
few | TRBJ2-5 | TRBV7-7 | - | CASSLSARQETQYF | TGTGCTAGCAGCTTAAGTGCGAGACAAGAGACCCAGTACTTC
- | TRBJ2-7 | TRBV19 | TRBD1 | CASSTQGGYEQYF | TGTGCCAGTAGTACACAGGGGGGCTACGAGCAGTACTTC
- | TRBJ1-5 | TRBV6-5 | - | CASRASGGRSQPQHF | TGTGCCAGCAGGGCCTCGGGGGGTAGGAGTCAGCCCCAGCATTTT
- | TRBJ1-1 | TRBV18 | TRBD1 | CASSAGTEAFF | TGTGCCAGCTCGGCCGGGACAGAGGCTTTCTTT
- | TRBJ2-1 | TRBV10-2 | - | CASSYDSYNEQFF | TGCGCCAGCAGTTATGACAGCTACAATGAGCAGTTCTTC
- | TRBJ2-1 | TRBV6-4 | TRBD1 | CASRPSDRVAEQFF | TGTGCCAGCAGACCCTCGGACAGGGTGGCTGAGCAGTTCTTC
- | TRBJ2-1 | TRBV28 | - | CASGTGRWTRSNEQFF | TGTGCCAGCGGGACTGGCCGATGGACCCGGAGCAATGAGCAGTTCTTC
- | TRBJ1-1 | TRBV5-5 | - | CASSLRQVNTEAFF | TGTGCCAGCAGCCTCAGACAGGTGAACACTGAAGCTTTCTTT
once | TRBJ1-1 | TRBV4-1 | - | CASSHGDRTNTEAFF | TGCGCCAGCAGCCATGGCGACAGGACGAACACTGAAGCTTTCTTT
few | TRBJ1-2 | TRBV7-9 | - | CASTLTAGTIGYTF | TGTGCCAGCACGCTTACGGCAGGAACCATCGGCTACACCTTC
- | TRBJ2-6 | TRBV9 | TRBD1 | CASRGTGSGANVLTF | TGTGCCAGCAGGGGGACAGGGTCTGGGGCCAACGTCCTGACTTTC
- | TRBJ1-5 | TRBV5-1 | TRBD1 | CASSLEGTGGAQPQHF | TGCGCCAGCAGCTTGGAGGGAACAGGGGGCGCGCAGCCCCAGCATTTT
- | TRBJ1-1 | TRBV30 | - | CAWLNLRGYTEAFF | TGTGCCTGGTTAAATCTCAGGGGATATACTGAAGCTTTCTTT
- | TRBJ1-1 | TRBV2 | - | CASSATDVGGAAFF | TGTGCCAGCAGCGCCACGGACGTGGGGGGGGCAGCTTTCTTT
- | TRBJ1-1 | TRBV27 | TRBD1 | CASSSTQGRGLTEAFF | TGTGCCAGCAGTTCCACTCAGGGTAGGGGGCTCACTGAAGCTTTCTTT
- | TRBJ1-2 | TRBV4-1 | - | CASSQGGNRAPSGYTF | TGCGCCAGCAGCCAAGGGGGCAACAGGGCCCCTAGTGGCTACACCTTC
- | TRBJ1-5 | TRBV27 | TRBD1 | CASSPTYIPQGDYSNQPQHF | TGTGCCAGCAGTCCCACCTATATCCCACAGGGGGATTATAGCAATCAGCCCCAGCATTTT
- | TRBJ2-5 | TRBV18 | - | CASSPEETQYF | TGTGCCAGCTCACCGGAGGAGACCCAGTACTTC
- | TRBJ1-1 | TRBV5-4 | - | CASSPTVTRGFMNTEAFF | TGTGCCAGCAGCCCGACCGTAACAAGGGGGTTTATGAACACTGAAGCTTTCTTT
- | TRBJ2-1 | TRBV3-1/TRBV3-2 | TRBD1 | CASSYIGQGNEQFF | TGTGCCAGCAGCTATATAGGACAGGGGAATGAGCAGTTCTTC
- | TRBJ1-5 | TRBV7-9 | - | CASSSPGQGWSNQPQHF | TGTGCCAGCAGCTCCCCCGGGCAGGGGTGGAGCAATCAGCCCCAGCATTTT